The clone carrying this T cell receptor (beta chain) occurred a few times. Its antigen is as yet unknown. Germline lookup yields CDR1 SGHNT and CDR2 YYREEE (reference sequence). The V end was cut by 0 bases, the J end by 4 bases, with 7 bases between. CDR3 length: 13 amino acids. Investigators reverse transcribed all isolated RNA, so they sequenced expressed TCRB transcripts. Average reads for naive, central memory and regulatory T cell samples were about 3.57 million. Here immunoSEQ multiplex PCR was the method, and the copy in TCRdb shows in-frame clones only, minus some. The sample holds 150,000 to 180,000 clones, roughly 8% seen once. The data were taken from a study of beta chain features in type 1 diabetes. Overall study: Cell yields, gender and age were similar in healthy donors and patients.

General observations from the study: Shortening of TCRB CDR3s, moderate but significant, appeared in all four CD4+ subsets of Type 1 diabetes patients.

The sequencing input was central memory CD4+ T cells from blood. The source of this sequence is a man younger than 35 in good health. The chain recombines TRBV5-4 with TRBJ1-2, with D possibly matching TRBD1 (6 bases). The DNA of the CDR3 is TGTGCCAGCAGCTTGGACAGGGTCTATGGCTACACCTTC. It translates to CASSLDRVYGYTF.